This T cell receptor (beta chain) comes out of a study of CD8+ T cells in alopecia areata. Looking at the study overall: Once tofacitinib had been taken for 6 to 18 months, 6 months off drug followed. Points from the study as a whole: Lesional tissue from the scalp (especially in alopecia totalis/universalis) showed higher clonality than normal scalp. Both scalp clonality and the expanded CD8+ clones among the top 100 showed a significant decrease with tofacitinib.

Looked up from germline, CDR1 is GTSNPN and CDR2 is SVGIG (reference sequence). V dropped 2 bases and J dropped 7 bases, with 11 bases sitting between them. This CDR3 is 12 amino acids long. Treatment: oral pan-JAK inhibitor, 5-10 mg twice daily. With regard to this clone: As yet, its antigen is unknown.

As the sequencing template, cDNA was produced by extracting RNA and reverse transcribing it. This table comes from immunoSEQ multiplex PCR, and its TCRdb copy is limited to in-frame clones, with some not included. The data show over 150,000 clones, with approximately 60% seen just once and approximately 14% held by the top ten. This material consisted of CD4+ T cells sorted from blood, taken at week 24, from a patient treated with tofacitinib. The chain uses TRBV30 and TRBJ2-5, with D perhaps TRBD2 (7 bases). The clonotype was recovered from a human donor with alopecia areata. The CDR3 is CAWSSRGGTQYF. The CDR3 nucleotides read TGTGCCTGGAGTAGTAGGGGGGGGACCCAGTACTTC.